The 14 T cell receptor beta chains below come from one sample, sequenced in a study of T cells in Graves' hyperthyroidism and ophthalmopathy. The TCR beta CDR3 regions underwent amplification using RNA transcripts as the source. A first-round RT-PCR of the TCR CDR3 used the HTBI primer set. TCRdb re-called the multiplex PCR reads through MiXCR, storing one row per CDR3 protein. Of 550,000 to 600,000 distinct CDR3 sequences listed, approximately 16% are singletons. The sample was blood. These receptors originate from a woman aged 18-30 years with Graves' hyperthyroidism.

This clonotype was seen repeatedly, ten times or more. CDR3 sequence (DNA): TGCAGCGTTGACCTGGGCATAGCGGGGGGGAATGAGCAGTTCTTC. Its protein is CSVDLGIAGGNEQFF. The J gene is TRBJ2-1, the V gene TRBV29-1, with 11 nucleotides matching TRBD2. The CDR3 runs to 15 residues. Germline lookup yields CDR1 SQVTM and CDR2 ANQGSEA. V dropped 3 bases and J dropped 7; count of bases not matched to a gene: 8.

This clonotype has a handful of counts. The rearrangement links TRBV5-1 to TRBJ1-5; 10 bases are a match to TRBD1. CDR3 length equals 16 residues. Germline V gives CDR1 SGHRS, CDR2 YFSETQ. J gave up 3 bases and V 0 bases, and 3 bases lay outside the gene matches. CDR3 sequence (DNA): TGCGCCAGCAGCTTGGGGGACAGGGGACTCAATCAGCCCCAGCATTTT. This codes for CASSLGDRGLNQPQHF.

V is TRBV20-1 and J is TRBJ2-3; 7 bases line up with TRBD2. CDR1 is DFQATT, CDR2 SNEGSKA, per germline (reference sequence). This CDR3 contains 14 residues. V trimming: 2 bases; J trimming: 7 bases; junction bases outside the gene matches: 9. Here the CDR3 DNA reads TGCAGTGCTAGATTTCTAGCGGTAGGGAATACGCAGTATTTT. It specifies CSARFLAVGNTQYF.

With respect to this clonotype: A much larger clone sits a single nucleotide away, making a read error possible. V gene TRBV12-3 or TRBV12-4 combines with J gene TRBJ2-7; possible D gene TRBD1, 6 bases. The CDR3 runs to 14 residues. Trimming removed 11 bases at V and 5 bases at J, with 22 bases between. The CDR3 bases are TGTGCCGGCACCCCAGAGTACAGGGCTAACGAGCAGTACTTC. Amino acids: CAGTPEYRANEQYF.

This clonotype has ten or more counts. The chain has TRBV5-1 and TRBJ1-5; D not resolved. Germline CDR1 and CDR2: SGHRS and YFSETQ. The CDR3 has 13 amino acids. The V end lost 0 bases, the J end lost 6 bases, and 7 bases lay between the germline ends. Here the CDR3 reads CASSLDGVQPQHF. CDR3 nucleotide sequence: TGCGCCAGCAGCTTGGATGGGGTTCAGCCCCAGCATTTT.

In its sample, this clonotype was seen many times. This chain connects TRBV5-5 to TRBJ2-1; 16 bases fit TRBD2. CDR3 length: 19 residues. With V trimmed by 4 bases and J by 7 bases, 14 bases remained unmatched. Germline V gene data show CDR1 as SGHKS and CDR2 as YYEKEE (reference sequence). DNA for the CDR3: TGTGCCAGCAGCGTAGGGACTAGCGGGAGGGCCCTCGGGGAGAATGAGCAGTTCTTC. Protein sequence: CASSVGTSGRALGENEQFF.

This clonotype was seen more than once but under ten times. The chain is built from TRBV20-1 and TRBJ2-3; D uncertain. V lost 5 bases to trimming and J lost 0 bases, with 12 bases between them. From germline, CDR1 is DFQATT and CDR2 SNEGSKA (reference sequence). The CDR3 sequence is 14 residues long. The CDR3 sequence: CSAPPRASTDTQYF. CDR3 in DNA: TGCAGTGCTCCACCCCGGGCCAGCACAGATACGCAGTATTTT.

There are many counts of this clonotype. The chain joins TRBV11-1 to TRBJ2-7; TRBD2 agrees at 8 bases. Germline values: CDR1 SGHAT, CDR2 FQDESV (reference sequence). V was clipped by 4 bases and J by 3 bases; unmatched bases: 2. The CDR3 is 13 amino acids. The CDR3 sequence is CASSSGLGYEQYF. The CDR3 region has the DNA TGTGCCAGCAGCTCGGGACTAGGCTACGAGCAGTACTTC. Variable domain in full (rest from reference TRBV11-1 and TRBJ2-7): EAEVAQSPRYKITEKSQAVAFWCDPISGHATLYWYRQILGQGPELLVQFQDESVVDDSQLPKDRFSAERLKGVDSTLKIQPAELGDSAMYLCASSSGLGYEQYFGPGTRLTVT.

At least ten counts were recorded for this clonotype. J is TRBJ1-1 and V is TRBV20-1; TRBD1 is a possible D gene (5 bases). Germline CDR1 reads DFQATT; CDR2 reads SNEGSKA (reference sequence). The CDR3 has 11 residues. V lost 6 bases and J 5 bases, leaving 10 bases between the germline ends. The DNA of the CDR3 is TGCAGTGCCAGGGTCTCGACTGAAGCTTTCTTT. Translated, it gives CSARVSTEAFF.

This clonotype was recorded at least ten times. The chain links TRBV7-2 to TRBJ2-1, with TRBD2 matching 10 bases. CDR3 size: 15 residues. Unmatched junction bases numbered 5, after V lost 2 bases and J lost 7 bases. Germline V gives CDR1 SGHTA, CDR2 FQGNSA. In DNA, the CDR3 is TGTGCCAGCAGCTTACAAGCGGGAGGGCCGAATGAGCAGTTCTTC. Protein: CASSLQAGGPNEQFF. The full variable domain, its missing parts supplied by reference TRBV7-2 and TRBJ2-1, is GAGVSQSPSNKVTEKGKDVELRCDPISGHTALYWYRQSLGQGLEFLIYFQGNSAPDKSGLPSDRFSAERTGGSVSTLTIQRTQQEDSAVYLCASSLQAGGPNEQFFGPGTRLTVL.

This chain connects TRBV18 to TRBJ2-7; D is unclear. Trimming left V 3 bases short and J 5 bases short, with 14 bases between. The V gene's germline CDR1 is KGHSH and CDR2 LQKENI. The CDR3 contains 14 residues. This chain's CDR3 is CASSPGSDGDEQYF. The CDR3 DNA follows: TGTGCCAGCTCACCGGGAAGTGACGGTGACGAGCAGTACTTC.

The V gene is TRBV6-2 or TRBV6-3, the J gene TRBJ2-3; tentative D call: TRBD1 (7 bases). The CDR3 is 18 residues long. Germline CDR1 reads MNHEY; CDR2 reads SVGEGT. V lost 0 bases to trimming and J lost 4 bases, with 20 bases between them. CDR3 sequence reads: CASSYSRGRGTTPDTQYF. CDR3 in DNA: TGTGCCAGCAGTTACTCGAGGGGGCGGGGAACAACACCAGATACGCAGTATTTT.

The chain couples TRBV20-1 to TRBJ2-1; TRBD2 might be the D (8 bases). V lost 6 bases, J lost 4 bases, and 22 bases lay in between. The CDR3 extends over 16 amino acids. Germline V gene data show CDR1 as DFQATT and CDR2 as SNEGSKA (reference sequence). DNA for the CDR3: TGCAGTGCAAATCCGGGACTAGGGGGCAATTACAATGAGCAGTTCTTC. Its protein product is CSANPGLGGNYNEQFF.

This clonotype was detected many times. J is TRBJ2-3 and V is TRBV30; 10 bases align to TRBD2. This CDR3 contains 13 residues. J gave up 8 bases and V 3 bases, and 5 bases lay outside the gene matches. Germline V gene lookup returns CDR1 GTSNPN and CDR2 SVGIG (reference sequence). The CDR3: CAWSASGSGTQYF. For the CDR3, the DNA is TGTGCCTGGAGCGCTAGCGGGAGTGGTACGCAGTATTTT.